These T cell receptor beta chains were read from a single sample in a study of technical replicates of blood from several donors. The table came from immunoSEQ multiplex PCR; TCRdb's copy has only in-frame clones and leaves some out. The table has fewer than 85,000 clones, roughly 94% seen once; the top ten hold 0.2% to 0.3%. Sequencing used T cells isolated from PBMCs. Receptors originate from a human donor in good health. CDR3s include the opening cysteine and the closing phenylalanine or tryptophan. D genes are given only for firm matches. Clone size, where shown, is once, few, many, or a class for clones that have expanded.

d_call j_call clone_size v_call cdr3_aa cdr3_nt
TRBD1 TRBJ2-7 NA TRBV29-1 CSGGTGRYEQYF TGCAGCGGAGGGACAGGACGCTACGAGCAGTACTTC
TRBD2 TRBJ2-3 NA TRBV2 CASRSSGGHFTSTDTQYF TGTGCCAGCAGGTCTAGCGGGGGCCATTTCACTAGCACAGATACGCAGTATTTT
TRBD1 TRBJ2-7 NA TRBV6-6 CASSPRQGRGYEQYF TGTGCCAGCAGTCCTAGACAGGGAAGAGGCTACGAGCAGTACTTC
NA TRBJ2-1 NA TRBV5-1 CASSLELQGYNEQFF TGCGCCAGCAGCTTGGAACTACAGGGATACAATGAGCAGTTCTTC
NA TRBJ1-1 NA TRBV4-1 CASSQGLFRSTEAFF TGCGCCAGCAGCCAAGGTCTCTTTAGGAGCACTGAAGCTTTCTTT
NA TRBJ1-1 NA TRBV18 CASENGQHTEAFF TGTGCCAGCGAGAATGGACAACACACTGAAGCTTTCTTT
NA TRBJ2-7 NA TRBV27 CASSPGGEQYF TGTGCCAGCAGCCCCGGCGGGGAGCAGTACTTC
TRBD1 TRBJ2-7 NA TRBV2 CASSPRDRGYEQYF TGTGCCAGCAGTCCCCGGGACAGGGGTTACGAGCAGTACTTC
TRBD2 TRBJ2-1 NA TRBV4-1 CASSQGTSGSNEQFF TGCGCCAGCAGCCAAGGGACTAGCGGGAGTAATGAGCAGTTCTTC
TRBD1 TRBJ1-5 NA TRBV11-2 CASSLEGTAYSNQPQHF TGTGCCAGCAGCTTAGAGGGGACAGCCTATAGCAATCAGCCCCAGCATTTT
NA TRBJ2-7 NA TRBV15 CATSRTVRVTGEQYF TGTGCCACCAGCAGGACAGTCCGGGTAACGGGCGAGCAGTACTTC
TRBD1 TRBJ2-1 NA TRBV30 CAWSVRTGRYNEQFF TGTGCCTGGAGTGTCCGGACAGGGAGGTACAATGAGCAGTTCTTC
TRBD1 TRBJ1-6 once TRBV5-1 CASSLRGLTSPLHF TGCGCCAGCAGCTTGAGGGGGCTTACTTCACCCCTCCACTTT
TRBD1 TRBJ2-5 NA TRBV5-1 CASSLTRDSGQETQYF TGCGCCAGCAGCTTAACTCGGGACAGTGGGCAAGAGACCCAGTACTTC
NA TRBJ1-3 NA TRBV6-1 CASRPRGAGNTIYF TGTGCCAGCAGGCCAAGGGGCGCGGGAAACACCATATATTTT
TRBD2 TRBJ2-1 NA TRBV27 CASSQSAGGANEQFF TGTGCCAGCAGCCAATCAGCGGGAGGGGCGAATGAGCAGTTCTTC